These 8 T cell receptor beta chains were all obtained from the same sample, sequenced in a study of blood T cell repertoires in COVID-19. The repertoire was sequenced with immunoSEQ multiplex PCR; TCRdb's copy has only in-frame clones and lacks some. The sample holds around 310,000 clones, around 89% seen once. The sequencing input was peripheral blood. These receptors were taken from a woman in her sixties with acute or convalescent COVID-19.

The CDR3 protein is CASSGGRANYGYTF. The CDR3 DNA reads as TGTGCCAGCAGCGGGGGCAGGGCTAACTATGGCTACACCTTC. The V gene is TRBV9, the J gene TRBJ1-2; possible D gene TRBD1, 5 bases. Germline V lookup: CDR1 SGDLS, CDR2 YYNGEE. V dropped 3 bases and J dropped 0 bases, with 9 bases sitting between them. CDR3 length: 14 residues.

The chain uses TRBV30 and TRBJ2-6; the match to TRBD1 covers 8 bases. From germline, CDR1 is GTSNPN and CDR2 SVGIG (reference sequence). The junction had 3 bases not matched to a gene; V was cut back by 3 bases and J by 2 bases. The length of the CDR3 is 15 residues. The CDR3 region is CAWRPGGAGANVLTF. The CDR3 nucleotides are TGTGCCTGGAGACCAGGGGGCGCTGGGGCCAACGTCCTGACTTTC.

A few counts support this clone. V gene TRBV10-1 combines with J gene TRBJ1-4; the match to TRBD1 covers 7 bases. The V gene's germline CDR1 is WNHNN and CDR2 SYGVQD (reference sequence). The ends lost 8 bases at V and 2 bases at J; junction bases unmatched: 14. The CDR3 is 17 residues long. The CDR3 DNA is TGCGCCAGCTGTGCCTCTCTAAAACAGGGGACTAATGAAAAACTGTTTTTT. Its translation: CASCASLKQGTNEKLFF.

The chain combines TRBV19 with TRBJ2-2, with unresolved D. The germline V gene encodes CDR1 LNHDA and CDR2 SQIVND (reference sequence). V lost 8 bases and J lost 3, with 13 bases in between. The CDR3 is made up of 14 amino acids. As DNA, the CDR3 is TGTGCCAGTGCCCTCCAGGCTTACACCGGGGAGCTGTTTTTT. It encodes CASALQAYTGELFF.

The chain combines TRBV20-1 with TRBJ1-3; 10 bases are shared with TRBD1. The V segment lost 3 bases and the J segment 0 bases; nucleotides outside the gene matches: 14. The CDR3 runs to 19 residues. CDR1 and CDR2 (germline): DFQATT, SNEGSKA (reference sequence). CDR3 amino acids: CSASVKGQGPPSSGNTIYF. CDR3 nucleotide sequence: TGCAGTGCTAGTGTCAAGGGACAGGGGCCCCCGAGCTCTGGAAACACCATATATTTT.

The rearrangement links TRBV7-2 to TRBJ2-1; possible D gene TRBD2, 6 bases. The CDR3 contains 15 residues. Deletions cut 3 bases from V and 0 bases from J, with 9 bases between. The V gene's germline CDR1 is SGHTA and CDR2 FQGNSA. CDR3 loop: CASSLSGVSYNEQFF. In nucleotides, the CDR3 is TGTGCCAGCAGCTTGTCGGGAGTCTCCTACAATGAGCAGTTCTTC.

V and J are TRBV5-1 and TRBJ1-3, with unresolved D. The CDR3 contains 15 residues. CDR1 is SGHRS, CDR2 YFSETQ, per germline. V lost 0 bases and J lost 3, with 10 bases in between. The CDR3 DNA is TGCGCCAGCAGCTTGGCCCAGGCCCGTGGAAACACCATATATTTT. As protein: CASSLAQARGNTIYF. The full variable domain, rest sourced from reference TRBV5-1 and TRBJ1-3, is KAGVTQTPRYLIKTRGQQVTLSCSPISGHRSVSWYQQTPGQGLQFLFEYFSETQRNKGNFPGRFSGRQFSNSRSEMNVSTLELGDSALYLCASSLAQARGNTIYFGEGSWLTVV.

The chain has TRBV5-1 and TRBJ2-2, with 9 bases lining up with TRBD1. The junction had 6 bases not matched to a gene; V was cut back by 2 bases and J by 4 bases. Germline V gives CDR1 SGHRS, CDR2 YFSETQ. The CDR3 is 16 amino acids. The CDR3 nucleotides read TGCGCCAGCAGCTTCCACAGGGGGCACAGCACCGGGGAGCTGTTTTTT. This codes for CASSFHRGHSTGELFF.